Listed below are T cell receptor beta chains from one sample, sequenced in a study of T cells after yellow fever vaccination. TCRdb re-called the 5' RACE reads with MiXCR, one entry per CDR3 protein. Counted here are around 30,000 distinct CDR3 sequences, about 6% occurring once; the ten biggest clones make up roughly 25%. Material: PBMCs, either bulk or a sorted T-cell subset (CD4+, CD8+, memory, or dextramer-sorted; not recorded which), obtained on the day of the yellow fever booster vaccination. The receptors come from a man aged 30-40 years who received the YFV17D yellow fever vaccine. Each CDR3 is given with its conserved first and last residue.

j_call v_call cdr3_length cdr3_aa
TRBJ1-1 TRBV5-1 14 CASSPQQGLIEAFF
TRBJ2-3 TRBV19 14 CASSTGEGTDTQYF
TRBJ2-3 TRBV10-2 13 CARLQWRTDTQYF
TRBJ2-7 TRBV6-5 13 CATRTSGTYEQYF
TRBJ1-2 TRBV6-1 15 CASSPGIGQNYGYTF
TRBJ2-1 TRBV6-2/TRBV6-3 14 CASTKLGGGNEQFF
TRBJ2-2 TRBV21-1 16 CASSKECRPVAGELFF
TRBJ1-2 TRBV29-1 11 CSAGGQRGYTF
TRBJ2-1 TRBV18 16 CASSPQGGPSFNEQFF
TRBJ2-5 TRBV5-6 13 CASSWAGAQTQYF
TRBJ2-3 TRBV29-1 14 CSASRGSSTDTQYF
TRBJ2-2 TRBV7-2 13 CASSPTRLGGLFF
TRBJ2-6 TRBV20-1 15 CSAHGPGAGANVLTF
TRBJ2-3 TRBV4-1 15 CASSQLVWRPDTQYF
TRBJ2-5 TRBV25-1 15 CASSQGGGQYGTQYF
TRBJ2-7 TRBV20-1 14 CSASLQRDLYEQYF
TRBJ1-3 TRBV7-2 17 CASSPYRVRDSGNTIYF
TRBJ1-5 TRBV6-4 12 CASRTGNQPQHF